A selection of T cell receptor beta chains follows, all from one sample in a study of cytomegalovirus exposure and HLA in healthy donors. Method: immunoSEQ multiplex PCR; TCRdb's copy keeps in-frame clones and lacks some. The listing contains 150,000 to 200,000 clones. Source material: PBMCs. These receptors were collected from a woman in her late teens or twenties in good health and CMV-seropositive. Both conserved end residues are part of each CDR3. D genes are given only for firm matches.

cdr3_aa cdr3_nt d_call j_call v_call
CASIPSASSYNEQFF TGCGCCAGCATTCCCTCTGCCAGCTCCTACAATGAGCAGTTCTTC - TRBJ2-1 TRBV5-1
CAGSLAGGPYEQYF TGTGCCGGTTCCCTAGCGGGAGGGCCCTACGAGCAGTACTTC TRBD2 TRBJ2-7 TRBV27
CASSLTSSTYEQYF TGTGCCAGCAGCCTCACTAGTTCTACCTACGAGCAGTACTTC - TRBJ2-7 TRBV5-6
CSVEGGLGDYEQFF TGCAGCGTTGAAGGGGGACTAGGGGACTATGAGCAGTTCTTC TRBD2 TRBJ2-1 TRBV29-1
CASSRTGGAETQYF TGTGCCAGCAGCCGTACAGGGGGCGCGGAGACCCAGTACTTC TRBD1 TRBJ2-5 TRBV5-8
CASSVGGRDTGELFF TGTGCCAGCAGCGTAGGAGGGCGGGACACCGGGGAGCTGTTTTTT - TRBJ2-2 TRBV9
CASSLGGVLNTEAFF TGTGCCAGCAGCTTAGGCGGGGTCCTGAACACTGAAGCTTTCTTT - TRBJ1-1 TRBV13
CAWSLHNEQFF TGTGCCTGGAGCCTTCACAATGAGCAGTTCTTC - TRBJ2-1 TRBV30
CASSYSRQGAGQPQHF TGTGCCAGCAGTTACTCGAGACAGGGGGCGGGTCAGCCCCAGCATTTT TRBD1 TRBJ1-5 TRBV6-6
CATKAGQGRPGELFF TGTGCCACCAAAGCAGGACAGGGAAGGCCCGGGGAGCTGTTTTTT TRBD1 TRBJ2-2 TRBV4-2
CASSLAESSYNEQFF TGTGCCAGCAGTTTAGCGGAAAGCTCCTACAATGAGCAGTTCTTC - TRBJ2-1 TRBV6-6
CASSVQGVANYGYTF TGTGCCAGCAGTGTACAGGGGGTAGCTAACTATGGCTACACCTTC TRBD1 TRBJ1-2 TRBV6-1